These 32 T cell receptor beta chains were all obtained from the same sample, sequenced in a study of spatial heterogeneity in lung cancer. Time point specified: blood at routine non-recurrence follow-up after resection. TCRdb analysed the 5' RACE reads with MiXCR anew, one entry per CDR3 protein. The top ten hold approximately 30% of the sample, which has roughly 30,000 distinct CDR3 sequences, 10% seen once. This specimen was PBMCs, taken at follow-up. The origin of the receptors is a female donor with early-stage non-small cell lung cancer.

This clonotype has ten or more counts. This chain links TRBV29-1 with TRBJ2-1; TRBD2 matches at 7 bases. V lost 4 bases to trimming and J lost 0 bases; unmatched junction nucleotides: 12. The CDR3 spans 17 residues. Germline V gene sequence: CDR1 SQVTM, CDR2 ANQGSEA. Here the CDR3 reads CSVGILADQSSYNEQFF. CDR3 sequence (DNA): TGCAGCGTTGGGATTCTAGCGGATCAGAGCTCCTACAATGAGCAGTTCTTC.

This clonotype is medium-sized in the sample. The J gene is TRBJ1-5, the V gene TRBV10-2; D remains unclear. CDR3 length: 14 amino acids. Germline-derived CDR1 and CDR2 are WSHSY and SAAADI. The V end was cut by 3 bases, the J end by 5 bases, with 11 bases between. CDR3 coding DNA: TGCGCCAGCAGTGACCAGGCCCTTTATCAGCCCCAGCATTTT. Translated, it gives CASSDQALYQPQHF.

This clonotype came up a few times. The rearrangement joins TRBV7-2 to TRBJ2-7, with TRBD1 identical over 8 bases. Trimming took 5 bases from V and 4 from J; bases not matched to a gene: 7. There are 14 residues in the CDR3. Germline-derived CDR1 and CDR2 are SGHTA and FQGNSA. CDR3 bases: TGTGCCAGCAGCATCATGGGACAGGAGTACGAGCAGTACTTC. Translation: CASSIMGQEYEQYF. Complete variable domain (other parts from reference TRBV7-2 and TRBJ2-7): GAGVSQSPSNKVTEKGKDVELRCDPISGHTALYWYRQSLGQGLEFLIYFQGNSAPDKSGLPSDRFSAERTGGSVSTLTIQRTQQEDSAVYLCASSIMGQEYEQYFGPGTRLTVT.

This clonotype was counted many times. The CDR3 here is CSAQGSDTQYF. The CDR3 DNA follows: TGCAGCGCGCAGGGGTCGGATACGCAGTATTTT. The chain uses TRBV29-1 and TRBJ2-3; D is possibly TRBD1 (6 bases). CDR3 length equals 11 residues. V gave up 7 bases and J gave up 6 bases, with 11 bases separating them. The germline gives CDR1 SQVTM, CDR2 ANQGSEA.

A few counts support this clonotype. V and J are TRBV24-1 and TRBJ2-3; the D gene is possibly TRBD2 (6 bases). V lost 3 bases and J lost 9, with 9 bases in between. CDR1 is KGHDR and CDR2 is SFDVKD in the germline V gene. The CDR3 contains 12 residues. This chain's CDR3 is CATSDGRRTQYF. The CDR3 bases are TGTGCCACCAGTGATGGGAGGAGGACGCAGTATTTT.

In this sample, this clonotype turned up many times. CDR3 sequence (DNA): TGCAGTGCTAGTTTGTTAGCCACTAGAAAAAACATTCAGTACTTC. Translated: CSASLLATRKNIQYF. The rearrangement joins TRBV20-1 to TRBJ2-4; maybe TRBD2 (5 bases). The CDR3 runs to 15 residues. V was cut by 3 bases and J by 4 bases, with 16 bases left in between. The germline gives CDR1 DFQATT, CDR2 SNEGSKA (reference sequence).

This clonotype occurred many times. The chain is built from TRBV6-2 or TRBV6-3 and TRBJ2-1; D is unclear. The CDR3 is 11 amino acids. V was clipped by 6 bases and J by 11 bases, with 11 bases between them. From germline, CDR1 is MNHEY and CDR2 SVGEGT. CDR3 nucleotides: TGTGCCAGCAGCCGGTATTACCAGCAGTTCTTC. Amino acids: CASSRYYQQFF.

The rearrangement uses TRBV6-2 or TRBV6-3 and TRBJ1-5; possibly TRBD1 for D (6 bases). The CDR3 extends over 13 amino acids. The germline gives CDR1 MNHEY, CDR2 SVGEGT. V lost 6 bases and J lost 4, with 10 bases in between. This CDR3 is CASRWTENQPQHF. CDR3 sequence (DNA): TGTGCCAGCAGATGGACAGAGAATCAGCCCCAGCATTTT.

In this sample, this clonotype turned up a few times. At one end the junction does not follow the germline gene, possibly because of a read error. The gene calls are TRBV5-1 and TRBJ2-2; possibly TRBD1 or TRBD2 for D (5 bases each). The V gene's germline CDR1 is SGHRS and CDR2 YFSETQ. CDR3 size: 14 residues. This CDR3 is CASSPGANAGELFF. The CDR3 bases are TGCGCCAGCAGCCCCGGGGCGAACGCCGGGGAGCTGTTTTTT.

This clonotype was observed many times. In DNA, the CDR3 is TGTGCCAGCAGCTTAGAAGCTAGCGGGGGTACCTACAATGAGCAGTTCTTC. Translation: CASSLEASGGTYNEQFF. The gene calls are TRBV7-2 and TRBJ2-1, with 10 bases aligning to TRBD2. The CDR3 length is 17 residues. V lost 1 base, J lost 2 bases, and 5 bases stayed unmatched. The germline CDR1 and CDR2 sequences are SGHTA and FQGNSA.

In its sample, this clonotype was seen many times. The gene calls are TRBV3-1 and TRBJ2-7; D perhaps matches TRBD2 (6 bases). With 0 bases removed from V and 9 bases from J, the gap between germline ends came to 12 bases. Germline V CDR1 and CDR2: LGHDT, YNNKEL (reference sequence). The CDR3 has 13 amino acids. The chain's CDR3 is CASSQERGLVQYF. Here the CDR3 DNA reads TGTGCCAGCAGCCAAGAGCGGGGTTTGGTGCAGTACTTC.

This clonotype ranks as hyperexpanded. The CDR3 protein is CASSPGQGTIYEQYF. For the CDR3, the DNA is TGTGCCAGCAGCCCGGGACAGGGGACAATCTACGAGCAGTACTTC. V gene TRBV6-5 combines with J gene TRBJ2-7, with 10 bases lining up with TRBD1. The CDR3 consists of 15 residues. With 6 bases clipped from V and 3 bases from J, the junction kept 8 bases outside the gene matches. Germline CDR1 and CDR2: MNHEY and SVGAGI.

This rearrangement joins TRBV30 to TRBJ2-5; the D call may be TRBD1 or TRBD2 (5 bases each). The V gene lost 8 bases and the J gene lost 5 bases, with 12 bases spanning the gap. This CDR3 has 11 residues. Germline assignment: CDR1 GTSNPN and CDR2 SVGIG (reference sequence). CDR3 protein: CAGTTGETQYF. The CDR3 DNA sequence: TGTGCCGGGACCACGGGGGAGACCCAGTACTTC.

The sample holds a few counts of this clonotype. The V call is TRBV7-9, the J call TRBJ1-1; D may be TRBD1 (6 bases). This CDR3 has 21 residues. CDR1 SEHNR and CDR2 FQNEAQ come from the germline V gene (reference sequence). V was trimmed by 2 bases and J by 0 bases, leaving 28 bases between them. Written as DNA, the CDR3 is TGTGCCAGCAGCTTACCCGAATCTTCAGGGGAGGCTAGTTGGGTGAACACTGAAGCTTTCTTT. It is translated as CASSLPESSGEASWVNTEAFF.

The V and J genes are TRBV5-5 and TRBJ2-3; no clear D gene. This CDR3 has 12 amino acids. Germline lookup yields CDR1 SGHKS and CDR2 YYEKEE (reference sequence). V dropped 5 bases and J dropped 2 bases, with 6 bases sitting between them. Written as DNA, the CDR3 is TGTGCCAGCAGACAGATCACAGATACGCAGTATTTT. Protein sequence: CASRQITDTQYF.

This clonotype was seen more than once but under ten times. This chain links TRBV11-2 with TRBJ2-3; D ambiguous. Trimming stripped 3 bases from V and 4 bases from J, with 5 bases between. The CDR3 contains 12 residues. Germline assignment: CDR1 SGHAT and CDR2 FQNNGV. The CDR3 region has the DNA TGTGCCAGCAGCTTCGATCCAGATACGCAGTATTTT. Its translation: CASSFDPDTQYF. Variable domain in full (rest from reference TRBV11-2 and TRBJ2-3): EAGVAQSPRYKIIEKRQSVAFWCNPISGHATLYWYQQILGQGPKLLIQFQNNGVVDDSQLPKDRFSAERLKGVDSTLKIQPAKLEDSAVYLCASSFDPDTQYFGPGTRLTVL.

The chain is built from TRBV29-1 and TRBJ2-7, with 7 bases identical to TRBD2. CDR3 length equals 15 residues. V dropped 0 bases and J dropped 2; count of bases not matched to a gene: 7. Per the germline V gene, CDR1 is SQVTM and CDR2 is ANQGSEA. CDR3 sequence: CSVEDGPSGTYEQYF. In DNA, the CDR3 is TGCAGCGTTGAAGATGGGCCTAGCGGTACCTACGAGCAGTACTTC.

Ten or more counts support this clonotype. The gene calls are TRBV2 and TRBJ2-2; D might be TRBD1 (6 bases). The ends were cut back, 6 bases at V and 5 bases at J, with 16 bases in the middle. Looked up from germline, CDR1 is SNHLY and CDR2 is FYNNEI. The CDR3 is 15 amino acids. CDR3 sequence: CASSRAQGLTGELFF. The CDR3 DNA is TGTGCCAGCAGCCGCGCCCAGGGGTTGACCGGGGAGCTGTTTTTT.

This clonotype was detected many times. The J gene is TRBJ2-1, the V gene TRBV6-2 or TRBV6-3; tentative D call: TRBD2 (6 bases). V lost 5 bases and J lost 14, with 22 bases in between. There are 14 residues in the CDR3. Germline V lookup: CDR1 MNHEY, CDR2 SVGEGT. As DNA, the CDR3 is TGTGCCAGCAGTCCCCGTGGGGGGAAGTGGGGAAAGTTCTTC. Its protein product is CASSPRGGKWGKFF.

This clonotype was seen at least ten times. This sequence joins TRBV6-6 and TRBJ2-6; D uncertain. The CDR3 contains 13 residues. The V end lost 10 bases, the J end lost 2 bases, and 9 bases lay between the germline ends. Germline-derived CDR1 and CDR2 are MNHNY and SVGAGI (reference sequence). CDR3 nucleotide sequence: TGTGCCACCATCCGGACTGGGGCCAACGTCCTGACTTTC. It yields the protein CATIRTGANVLTF.

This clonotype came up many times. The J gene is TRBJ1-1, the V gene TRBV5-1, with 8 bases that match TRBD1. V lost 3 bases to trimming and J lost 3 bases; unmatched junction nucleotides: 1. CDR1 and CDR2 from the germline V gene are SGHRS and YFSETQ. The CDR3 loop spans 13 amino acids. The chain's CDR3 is CASSSTGDTEAFF. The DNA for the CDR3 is TGCGCCAGCAGCTCGACAGGGGACACTGAAGCTTTCTTT. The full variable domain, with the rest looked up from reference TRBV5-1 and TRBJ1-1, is KAGVTQTPRYLIKTRGQQVTLSCSPISGHRSVSWYQQTPGQGLQFLFEYFSETQRNKGNFPGRFSGRQFSNSRSEMNVSTLELGDSALYLCASSSTGDTEAFFGQGTRLTVV.

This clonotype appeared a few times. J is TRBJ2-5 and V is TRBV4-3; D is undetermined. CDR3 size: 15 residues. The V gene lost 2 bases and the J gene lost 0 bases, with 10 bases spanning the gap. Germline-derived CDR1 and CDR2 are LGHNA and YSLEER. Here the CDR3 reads CASSQYDRYQETQYF. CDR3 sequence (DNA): TGCGCCAGCAGCCAATACGATCGGTACCAAGAGACCCAGTACTTC.

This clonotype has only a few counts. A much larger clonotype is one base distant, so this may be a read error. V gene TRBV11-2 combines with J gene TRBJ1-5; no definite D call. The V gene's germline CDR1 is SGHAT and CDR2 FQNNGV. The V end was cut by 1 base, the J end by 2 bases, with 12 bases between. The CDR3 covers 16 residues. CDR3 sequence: CASSLGGRGGNQPQHF. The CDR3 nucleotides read TGTGCCAGCAGCTTAGGCGGACGGGGTGGCAATCAGCCCCAGCATTTT.

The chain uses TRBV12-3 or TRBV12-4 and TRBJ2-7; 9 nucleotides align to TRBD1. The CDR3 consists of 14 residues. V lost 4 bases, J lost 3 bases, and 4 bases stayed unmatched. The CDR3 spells CASSSTGQGYEQYF. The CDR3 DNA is TGTGCCAGCAGTTCCACGGGACAGGGCTACGAGCAGTACTTC.

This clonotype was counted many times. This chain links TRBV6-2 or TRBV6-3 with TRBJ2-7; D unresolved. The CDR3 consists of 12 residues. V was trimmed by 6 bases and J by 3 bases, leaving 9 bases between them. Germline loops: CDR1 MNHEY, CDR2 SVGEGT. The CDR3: CASRDYRYEQYF. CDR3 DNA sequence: TGTGCCAGCAGAGATTACCGCTACGAGCAGTACTTC.

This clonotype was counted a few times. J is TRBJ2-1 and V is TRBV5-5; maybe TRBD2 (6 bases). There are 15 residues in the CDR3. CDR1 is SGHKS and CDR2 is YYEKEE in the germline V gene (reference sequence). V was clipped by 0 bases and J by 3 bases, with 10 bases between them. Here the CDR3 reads CASSLASSGYNEQFF. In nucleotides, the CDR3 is TGTGCCAGCAGCTTGGCTAGTAGCGGCTACAATGAGCAGTTCTTC.

DNA for the CDR3: TGTGCCAGCAGTTACTCTGTACGGCTAGCGATCGAGACCCAGTACTTC. It is translated as CASSYSVRLAIETQYF. The V and J genes are TRBV6-8 and TRBJ2-5; tentatively, D is TRBD2 (6 bases). CDR1 MNHGY and CDR2 SAAAGT come from the germline V gene. There are 16 residues in the CDR3. The germline V and J ends were trimmed by 0 bases and 5 bases, with 16 bases remaining between them.

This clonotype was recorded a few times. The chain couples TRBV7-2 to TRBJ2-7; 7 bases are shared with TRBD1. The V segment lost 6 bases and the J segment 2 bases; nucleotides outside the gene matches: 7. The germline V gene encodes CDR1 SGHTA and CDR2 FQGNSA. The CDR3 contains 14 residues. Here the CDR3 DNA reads TGTGCCAGCAGACAGGACAGGAGCACCTACGAGCAGTACTTC. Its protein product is CASRQDRSTYEQYF.

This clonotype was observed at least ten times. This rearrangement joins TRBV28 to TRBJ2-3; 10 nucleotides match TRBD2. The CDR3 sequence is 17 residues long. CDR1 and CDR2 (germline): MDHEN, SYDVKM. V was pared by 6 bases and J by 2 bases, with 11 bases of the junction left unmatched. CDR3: CASSLGVAGGDTDTQYF. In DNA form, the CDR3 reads TGTGCCAGCAGCCTAGGGGTAGCGGGGGGCGACACAGATACGCAGTATTTT.

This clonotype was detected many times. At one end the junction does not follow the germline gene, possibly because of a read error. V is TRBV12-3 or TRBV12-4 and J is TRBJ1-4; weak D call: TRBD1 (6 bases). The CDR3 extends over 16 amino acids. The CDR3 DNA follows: TGTGTCAGCACTGTTTCCCAGGGGTGGGCTAATGAAAAACTGTTTTTT. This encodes CVSTVSQGWANEKLFF.

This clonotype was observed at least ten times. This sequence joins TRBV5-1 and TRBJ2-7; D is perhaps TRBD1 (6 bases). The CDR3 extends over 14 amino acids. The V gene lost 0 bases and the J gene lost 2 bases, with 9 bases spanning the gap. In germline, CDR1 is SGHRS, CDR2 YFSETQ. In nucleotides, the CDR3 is TGCGCCAGCAGCTTGGTCGCAGGGGCCTACGAGCAGTACTTC. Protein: CASSLVAGAYEQYF.

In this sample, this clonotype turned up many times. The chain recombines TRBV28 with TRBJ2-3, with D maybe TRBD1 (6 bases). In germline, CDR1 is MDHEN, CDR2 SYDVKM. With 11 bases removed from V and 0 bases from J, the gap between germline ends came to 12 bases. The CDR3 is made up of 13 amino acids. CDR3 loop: CALGQGSTDTQYF. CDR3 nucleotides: TGTGCCTTGGGGCAGGGGAGCACAGATACGCAGTATTTT.